This record concerns one T cell receptor (beta chain) sequence. What it binds is unknown. These data come from a study of cytomegalovirus exposure and HLA in healthy donors. Study at large: Drawn from HLA-typed donors, some 80 million unique TCRs were held in an early data release. Study results and caveats: Altogether, around 160 TCR beta chains were recorded as cytomegalovirus-associated. Reportedly, HLA-A and HLA-B alleles of most subjects were accurately predicted from TCR beta. Only CMV serostatus was available as immune exposure information.

The PCR contained 60 Vbeta and 13 Jbeta primers. Clones were sequenced by immunoSEQ multiplex PCR, and TCRdb holds only the in-frame ones, with some missing. The sample has over 150,000 clones, roughly 89% seen once. The CDR3 totals 13 residues. V lost 5 bases and J lost 7, with 11 bases in between. The germline CDR1 and CDR2 sequences are SSHAT and FNYEAQ (reference sequence). The V and J genes are TRBV7-7 and TRBJ2-2; weak D call: TRBD2 (5 bases). Material for sequencing was PBMCs. The source is a woman in her 30s in good health and CMV-seronegative. In DNA form, the CDR3 reads TGTGCCAGCAGCCCGCAGCGGAGCGGGGAGCTGTTTTTT. It specifies CASSPQRSGELFF. The whole variable domain, filled in from reference TRBV7-7 and TRBJ2-2, reads GAGVSQSPRYKVTKRGQDVTLRCDPISSHATLYWYQQALGQGPEFLTYFNYEAQPDKSGLPSDRFSAERPEGSISTLTIQRTEQRDSAMYRCASSPQRSGELFFGEGSRLTVL.